The clone carrying this TCR beta chain was observed many times. Antigen unknown. The sample is drawn from a study of T cells after yellow fever vaccination. A universal primer site and UMIs were added as TCR cDNA was made by 5'RACE template switching. TCRdb itself ran the 5' RACE reads through MiXCR, one entry per CDR3 protein. The sample consists of about 69,000 distinct CDR3 sequences, around 6.2% of them appearing once. Regarding the study as a whole: Primary-vaccination clones mostly resurfaced post-booster (just under 98% CD4, roughly 90% CD8).

This CDR3 has 13 amino acids. Per germline, CDR1 SQVTM and CDR2 ANQGSEA. Germline trimming cut 6 bases from V and 5 bases from J; bases unmatched to any gene: 6. The sample was CD4+ T cells sorted from PBMCs, taken more than 14 days after the first yellow fever vaccination. This sequence joins TRBV29-1 and TRBJ1-5, with 8 bases identical to TRBD1. This TCR derives from a young man who received the YFV17D yellow fever vaccine. The CDR3: CSVSQGADQPQHF. Here the CDR3 DNA reads TGCAGCGTCTCGCAGGGGGCTGATCAGCCCCAGCATTTT.